The 2 T cell receptor beta chains below were found in one sample sequenced in a study of blood T cells in healthy people across ages. A second about 6 to 11 cycle PCR used barcoded and J-beta primers. TCRdb fed the 5' RACE reads into MiXCR, producing one record per CDR3 protein. This repertoire shows almost 800,000 distinct CDR3 sequences, about 62% found once; its top ten account for approximately 21%. Source material: blood. These receptors all come from a man aged 25 to 45 in good health.

The gene calls are TRBV7-2 and TRBJ2-6; D gene unclear. Germline lookup yields CDR1 SGHTA and CDR2 FQGNSA. With 6 bases removed from V and 1 base from J, the gap between germline ends came to 16 bases. This CDR3 contains 17 residues. The CDR3 DNA reads as TGTGCCAGCAGTGGGTTAGGGCGAGGTTCTGGGGCCAACGTCCTGACTTTC. Protein product: CASSGLGRGSGANVLTF.

This clonotype has just a few counts. The rearrangement uses TRBV20-1 and TRBJ2-7, with a weak D call TRBD2 (6 bases). This CDR3 has 13 amino acids. Per the germline V gene, CDR1 is DFQATT and CDR2 is SNEGSKA (reference sequence). This chain's CDR3 is CSQGLGFTYEQYF. In nucleotides, the CDR3 is TGCAGCCAGGGACTTGGATTCACCTACGAGCAGTACTTC.